This T cell receptor (beta chain) emerged from a study of T cell responses to AZD1222 COVID-19 vaccine. About the study: Pooling was applied to second doses at about 4 or about 12 weeks.

Details on this clone: Its specificity is unknown.

The trim removed 10 bases at V and 2 bases at J, leaving 17 bases unmatched. CDR3 length: 17 residues. CDR1 MNHEY and CDR2 SMNVEV come from the germline V gene (reference sequence). Whole-study findings and limits: Vaccination with two AZD1222 doses was followed by a rise in Spike-specific TCR breadth and depth. At baseline, just a handful of AZD1222 recipients tested seropositive.

TCRdb keeps only in-frame clones here, not all; method: immunoSEQ multiplex PCR. The data hold about 76,000 clones, with about 92% observed a single time. This chain joins TRBV27 and TRBJ2-3, with 8 bases identical to TRBD1. This clonotype was sampled from an adult in good health. Material: peripheral blood, obtained on day 0 of AZD1222 vaccination. The CDR3 sequence: CAIKNLGTGYSTDTQYF. DNA for the CDR3: TGTGCCATCAAGAACCTCGGGACAGGTTATTCCACAGATACGCAGTATTTT.